Below, one T cell receptor (beta chain) is given with its context. Its antigen is currently not known. The sample holds no much larger clone one base away, and base qualities are not on file. The data were obtained in a study of T cell therapy after organ transplantation (dated by TCRdb to the late 2010s). With respect to the entire study: Therapy products were autologous CMV-specific T cells expanded in vitro for approximately two weeks with a peptide pool of 30 HLA class I and II CMV epitopes. Up to 6 T cell doses were administered to patients every 2 weeks, and patients were monitored for 29 weeks after therapy was completed. Of the roughly 10 patients, eight were classified as clinical responders and two were classified as nonresponders. A median of 1.92 x 10^8 CMV-specific T cells was administered to patients across 2 to 6 intravenous infusions. The study was a follow-up TRBV repertoire analysis of an open-label phase I trial of autologous CMV-specific adoptive T cell therapy in solid-organ transplant recipients. Pretherapy peripheral blood samples were collected before T cell therapy was commenced. Long-term post-therapy samples were available for only about 85% of the 10 patients. Study-level results and caveats: Before therapy, nonresponders had marked clonal expansions, and their repertoires changed minimally after therapy. Both transferred clonotypes and endogenous clonotypes not detected in the therapy products appeared to be included in post-therapy reconstitution. The fold change in CD8 clonality after therapy was inversely correlated with pretherapy clonality, which suggests that less biased repertoires were more open to remodeling. The small number of expansions detected in nonresponders may reflect reduced sample coverage resulting from poor CD8+ T cell yield. Because the cohort was small, confounders such as concurrent antirejection and antiviral medications could not be assessed.

In the paper's terms, the time point label means: before start of T cell therapy. Patients were solid-organ transplant recipients with drug-resistant/recurrent cytomegalovirus. Roughly 9 people from the trial were chosen for repertoire analysis because post-therapy peripheral blood mononuclear cells were available from them. Viable CD3+CD8+CD4- lymphocytes were sorted from PBMCs on a BD FACSAria III. The Qiagen DNeasy Kit was used to extract genomic DNA from sorted cells. The immunoSEQ two-step, bias-controlled multiplex PCR assay was used to amplify TRB CDR3 regions from genomic DNA. An Illumina NextSeq 500 was used to sequence the CDR3 libraries. The study's processing was this. Initial alignment and bioinformatics, including bias normalization against synthetic CDR3 analogs, were performed with the immunoSEQ Analyzer platform. Annotation of V, D and J genes was based on the definitions in the IMGT database. Additional TRBV analyses were carried out with default settings in VDJtools version 1.1.10 and the R package tcR version 2.2.1.11. GLIPH analysis was done using default settings in version 1.0. Significant clonotype frequency changes were tested by 2-sided binomial test with Benjamini-Hochberg correction (alpha = 0.01) in CDR3 sequences with at least 5 reads. TCRdb holds this immuneACCESS table with in-frame rearrangements only. Some clones are missing; in checked studies, unresolved V genes explain under half, and the rest has no known cause. V and J calls and clone size are those listed in that table; D and trimming were worked out from the DNA. The sample table records about 50,000 clones; about 94% of these occur just once. Around 3.1% of the sample is in the top ten clones.

The germline V gene specifies SGHAT as CDR1 and FQNNGV as CDR2. The CDR3 covers 15 residues, taking in both the cysteine and the phenylalanine. The retained sequence is limited to the CDR3, 45 bases, with the frame set at the first base. Deletion took 5 bases off V and 7 bases off J, with a span of 18 bases between the germline ends. The sample consisted of CD8+ T cells from blood, taken before autologous CMV-specific T cell therapy. The sequence came from a human patient who had received a solid organ transplant and had CMV disease. The chain is encoded by TRBV11-2 joined to TRBJ2-1, with TRBD2 tentatively as D gene (5 bases match). The CDR3 amino acid sequence is: CASSDPGKLWNEQFF. The sequenced DNA: TGTGCCAGCAGCGACCCGGGGAAATTGTGGAATGAGCAGTTCTTC.